The rows below give T cell receptor beta chains drawn from one sample of a study of a mutant IDH1 vaccine in newly diagnosed glioma. No cognate antigen is known for these TCRs. Some clones are missing from TCRdb's copy, which holds only in-frame ones; the method was immunoSEQ multiplex PCR. The data hold around 70,000 clones, with 84% observed a single time. Sequenced material: PBMCs, taken from a glioma patient whose treatment included an IDH1 peptide vaccine. All receptors derive from a man between 18 and 35 years old with glioma. CDR3s include the opening cysteine and the closing phenylalanine or tryptophan. D genes are given only for firm matches. Only some rows state a clone size, as once, few, many or a class for expanded clones.

j_call d_call clone_size v_call cdr3_nt cdr3_aa
TRBJ2-7 - - TRBV6-1 TGTGCCAGTCTGAGGGCCCTGTCGCCCTACGAGCAGTACTTC CASLRALSPYEQYF
TRBJ1-1 - few TRBV19 TGTGCCAGTAGTATAGGGTCTCTTTCTGAAGCTTTCTTT CASSIGSLSEAFF
TRBJ2-5 - once TRBV9 TGTGCCAGCAGCGCCGCAGGGGGAGGTGGACAAGAGACCCAGTACTTC CASSAAGGGGQETQYF
TRBJ1-1 TRBD1 - TRBV19 TGTGCCAGTAGTATGGTAGGGACAGGGGGCTATACAGCTTTCTTT CASSMVGTGGYTAFF
TRBJ1-2 - - TRBV5-1 TGCGCCAGCAGCATCAGTCCTCCCGACTATGGCTACACCTTC CASSISPPDYGYTF
TRBJ2-1 TRBD1 - TRBV27 TGTGCCAGCAGTACCCGGGACAGGGGCAATGAGCAGTTCTTC CASSTRDRGNEQFF
TRBJ1-2 - - TRBV6-4 TGTGCCAGCAGTCCGCGGGACGGCCTATACTATGGCTACACCTTC CASSPRDGLYYGYTF
TRBJ2-2 TRBD2 - TRBV4-3 TGCGCCAGCAGCCAAGATGGGGCTAGCGGGGGAAGGGAGCTGTTTTTT CASSQDGASGGRELFF
TRBJ2-5 TRBD2 - TRBV7-2 TGTGCCAGCAGCTTAAATACGGGGGGTCAAGAGACCCAGTACTTC CASSLNTGGQETQYF
TRBJ2-2 TRBD2 - TRBV30 TGTGCCTGGAGGACTAGCTCCACCGGGGAGCTGTTTTTT CAWRTSSTGELFF
TRBJ2-1 - once TRBV5-4 TGTGCCAGCAGCTTGATGAGGCAGGCCCTATCCTACAATGAGCAGTTCTTC CASSLMRQALSYNEQFF
TRBJ1-3 - - TRBV5-1 TGCGCCAGCAGCAGAACAGGGTCGTCTGGAAACACCATATATTTT CASSRTGSSGNTIYF
TRBJ1-2 - - TRBV7-9 TGTGCCAGCAGCTTAGGTTTTGCAGGCTACACCTTC CASSLGFAGYTF
TRBJ2-2 TRBD1 - TRBV6-5 TGTGCCAGCACCAAAGACAGGGGAGGCACCGGGGAGCTGTTTTTT CASTKDRGGTGELFF
TRBJ2-1 TRBD2 - TRBV7-2 TGTGCCAGCAGCTTAGAAAGCGGGGTCTGGTCCGAGCAGTTCTTC CASSLESGVWSEQFF
TRBJ2-3 - - TRBV27 TGTGCCAGCAGTTTAAGAGGGTCCCTCACAGATACGCAGTATTTT CASSLRGSLTDTQYF
TRBJ2-7 - - TRBV6-5 TGTGCCAGCAGTTTATTGGAGGGTGCCTACGAGCAGTACTTC CASSLLEGAYEQYF
TRBJ1-2 - - TRBV5-1 TGCGCCAGCAGCTTGGTTACAGGTTTTAACTATGGCTACACCTTC CASSLVTGFNYGYTF
TRBJ1-1 - - TRBV5-6 TGTGCCAGCAGTTGGAGAGGGTTGAACACTGAAGCTTTCTTT CASSWRGLNTEAFF
TRBJ1-4 TRBD1 - TRBV7-9 TGTGCCAGCAGCATATCCGGGACAGGGGGGGAAAAACTGTTTTTT CASSISGTGGEKLFF
TRBJ1-1 - - TRBV6-5 TGTGCCAGCAGTTACTCGAAGGGACTTTTTCACACTGAAGCTTTCTTT CASSYSKGLFHTEAFF
TRBJ2-6 - - TRBV29-1 TGCAGCGTTCTCGCCAAACTACAAAGTCGGGCCAACGTCCTGACTTTC CSVLAKLQSRANVLTF
TRBJ2-1 - - TRBV30 TGTGCCTGGAAAGGGGACATACTCTACTACAATGAGCAGTTCTTC CAWKGDILYYNEQFF
TRBJ2-1 - - TRBV19 TGTGCCAGTACACAGAGCTCCTACAATGAGCAGTTCTTC CASTQSSYNEQFF
TRBJ2-4 - - TRBV6-6 TGTGCCAGCAGTCCATGGGACTACCGGGACAATCAGTACTTC CASSPWDYRDNQYF
TRBJ2-7 TRBD1 - TRBV9 TGTGCCAGCAGCGTCGGACAGGCGGTCTCCTACGAGCAGTACTTC CASSVGQAVSYEQYF
TRBJ1-1 - - TRBV19 TGTGCCAGTAGTATAGGAGGGAGCACTGAAGCTTTCTTT CASSIGGSTEAFF
TRBJ1-1 TRBD1 many TRBV4-2 TGTGCCAGCAGCCAGTGGACAGGGGGCACTGAAGCTTTCTTT CASSQWTGGTEAFF
TRBJ2-2 - - TRBV9 TGTGCCAGCAGCGTAGATGGCGGGGGCCCCTCCAGGGAGCTGTTTTTT CASSVDGGGPSRELFF
TRBJ1-2 - - TRBV6-1 TGTGCCAGCTTAGCTCGGAACTATGGCTACACCTTC CASLARNYGYTF